One sample yielded the 17 T cell receptor beta chains listed below, sequenced in a study of T cell repertoires in cytomegalovirus infection. No antigen has been assigned to these receptors. TCRdb reprocessed the reads with MiXCR, giving one entry per CDR3 protein. The sample contains hundreds of thousands of distinct CDR3 sequences, roughly 29% of which appear only once. This material consisted of cultured PBMCs, taken from culture after CMV antigen stimulation. The receptors here all came from a human donor in good health (CMV status not recorded). Some clones in this sample may be carry-over from other donors' samples.

This clonotype was found a few times. CDR3: CASSVDRGPYEQYF. The CDR3 DNA reads TGTGCCAGCAGCGTAGACAGGGGGCCCTACGAGCAGTACTTC. The chain combines TRBV7-6 with TRBJ2-7; 10 nucleotides align to TRBD1. The V gene end was trimmed by 5 bases and the J gene end by 2 bases; junction bases not matched to a gene: 3. CDR1 is SGHVS, CDR2 FNYEAQ, per germline. This CDR3 has 14 amino acids. Looking up the rest from reference TRBV7-6 and TRBJ2-7 gives the full variable domain: GAGVSQSPRYKVTKRGQDVALRCDPISGHVSLYWYRQALGQGPEFLTYFNYEAQQDKSGLPNDRFSAERPEGSISTLTIQRTEQRDSAMYRCASSVDRGPYEQYFGPGTRLTVT.

The chain uses TRBV7-2 and TRBJ2-3, with 13 nucleotides matching TRBD2. J was trimmed by 5 bases and V by 2 bases; bases with no gene match: 13. The CDR3 consists of 19 residues. Germline V gene lookup returns CDR1 SGHTA and CDR2 FQGNSA. The CDR3 region is CASSLRGGGLAGRGDTQYF. CDR3 DNA sequence: TGTGCCAGCAGCTTAAGGGGGGGGGGACTAGCGGGAAGGGGAGATACGCAGTATTTT.

The genes are TRBV7-2 and TRBJ2-3; 7 nucleotides agree with TRBD1. Losses at the gene ends were 5 bases for V and 3 bases for J; bases not matched to a gene: 5. The CDR3 loop spans 14 amino acids. The germline gives CDR1 SGHTA, CDR2 FQGNSA. The CDR3 DNA reads as TGTGCCAGCAGCCCTAGACAGGGAACAGATACGCAGTATTTT. This sequence encodes CASSPRQGTDTQYF.

This clonotype was detected only a few times. The CDR3 nucleotides are TGCGCCAGCAGCCAGTTCGGACCTGATAATTCACCCCTCCACTTT. Translated: CASSQFGPDNSPLHF. The rearrangement joins TRBV4-1 to TRBJ1-6, with D hard to call. The V end lost 3 bases, the J end lost 5 bases, and 11 bases lay between the germline ends. This CDR3 has 15 residues. Germline V gene lookup returns CDR1 MGHRA and CDR2 YSYEKL.

Regarding this clonotype: One end of the junction varies from germline; a read error may be responsible. The rearrangement joins TRBV6-1 to TRBJ2-7, with unresolved D. This CDR3 is 11 amino acids long. Germline CDR1 is MNHNS and CDR2 is SASEGT. CDR3 in DNA: TGTGCCAGCAGGGAAGCAGAGGAGCAGTACTTC. It codes for CASREAEEQYF.

V usage is TRBV6-8 and J usage is TRBJ1-4, with a possible D match to TRBD1 (5 bases). The CDR3 has 14 residues. Looked up from germline, CDR1 is MNHGY and CDR2 is SAAAGT. Trimming pared 2 bases from V and 7 bases from J, leaving 11 bases between. Here the CDR3 DNA reads TGTGCCAGCAGTTACGGGACGGGTGGTGAAAAACTGTTTTTT. It codes for CASSYGTGGEKLFF.

The V and J genes are TRBV7-6 and TRBJ1-6; perhaps TRBD1 as D (5 bases). Trimming removed 2 bases from V and 8 bases from J, with 19 bases in between. Germline V gene sequence: CDR1 SGHVS, CDR2 FNYEAQ. This CDR3 contains 17 residues. The CDR3 protein is CASSLTQGISLDSPLHF. In nucleotides, the CDR3 is TGTGCCAGCAGCTTAACCCAGGGAATTTCCCTCGATTCACCCCTCCACTTT.

The sample holds many counts of this clonotype. The rearrangement uses TRBV7-6 and TRBJ1-1; 8 bases line up with TRBD1. Germline V CDR1 and CDR2: SGHVS, FNYEAQ. The CDR3 has 14 residues. Germline trimming cut 5 bases from V and 4 bases from J; bases unmatched to any gene: 6. Here the CDR3 reads CASSGTTGGTEAFF. The CDR3 bases are TGTGCCAGCAGCGGGACTACAGGGGGCACTGAAGCTTTCTTT. The full variable domain, with the rest looked up from reference TRBV7-6 and TRBJ1-1, is GAGVSQSPRYKVTKRGQDVALRCDPISGHVSLYWYRQALGQGPEFLTYFNYEAQQDKSGLPNDRFSAERPEGSISTLTIQRTEQRDSAMYRCASSGTTGGTEAFFGQGTRLTVV.

This clonotype occurred a few times. The gene calls are TRBV7-6 and TRBJ2-5; no clear D gene. The CDR3 sequence is 15 residues long. V lost 3 bases and J lost 0, with 11 bases in between. Germline lookup yields CDR1 SGHVS and CDR2 FNYEAQ. The CDR3 sequence is CASSFGRPYQETQYF. The CDR3 DNA follows: TGTGCCAGCAGCTTCGGCCGGCCGTACCAAGAGACCCAGTACTTC.

This clonotype was recorded a few times. The chain joins TRBV9 to TRBJ1-2; 9 bases are shared with TRBD1. Trimming at V came to 1 base and at J to 6 bases, leaving 4 bases not matched to a gene. Germline V CDR1 and CDR2: SGDLS, YYNGEE. The length of the CDR3 is 14 residues. The CDR3 DNA reads as TGTGCCAGCAGCGTAACACAGGGGGCTGATGGCTACACCTTC. It codes for CASSVTQGADGYTF.

The chain couples TRBV15 to TRBJ2-1; possibly TRBD1 for D (5 bases). The CDR3 extends over 13 amino acids. Germline-derived CDR1 and CDR2 are LNHNV and YYDKDF (reference sequence). V gave up 4 bases and J gave up 7 bases, with 11 bases separating them. This chain's CDR3 is CATSTFQGNEQFF. Written as DNA, the CDR3 is TGTGCCACCAGCACGTTCCAGGGAAATGAGCAGTTCTTC.

This clonotype was seen only a few times. The CDR3 sequence: CASSGLEETQYF. For the CDR3, the DNA is TGTGCCAGCAGCGGGCTGGAAGAGACCCAGTACTTC. The chain uses TRBV5-4 and TRBJ2-5; no definite D call. CDR3 size: 12 residues. Germline loops: CDR1 SGHNT, CDR2 YYREEE (reference sequence). Trimming cost V 4 bases and J 3 bases, with 7 bases left between them.

This clonotype was counted at least ten times. The chain is built from TRBV7-2 and TRBJ2-6; 13 bases line up with TRBD2. Germline values: CDR1 SGHTA, CDR2 FQGNSA. This CDR3 has 19 amino acids. V lost 4 bases to trimming and J lost 4 bases; unmatched junction nucleotides: 10. The CDR3, as DNA: TGTGCCAGCAGCTCCGGACTAGCGGGAGCATTGGGAGGGGCCAACGTCCTGACTTTC. Its protein product is CASSSGLAGALGGANVLTF.

The J gene is TRBJ2-3, the V gene TRBV7-2, with 11 bases lining up with TRBD2. With V trimmed by 5 bases and J by 9 bases, 7 bases remained unmatched. Germline lookup yields CDR1 SGHTA and CDR2 FQGNSA. The CDR3 extends over 14 amino acids. This CDR3 reads CASSPLTSGETQYF. The DNA of the CDR3 is TGTGCCAGCAGCCCTCTGACTAGCGGGGAAACGCAGTATTTT.

V gene TRBV10-3 combines with J gene TRBJ2-5; D unresolved. V was trimmed by 6 bases and J by 2 bases, leaving 13 bases between them. Germline V CDR1 and CDR2: ENHRY, SYGVKD. The CDR3 loop spans 14 amino acids. CDR3 protein: CAIRGGNRQETQYF. Written as DNA, the CDR3 is TGTGCCATCAGGGGTGGGAACCGTCAAGAGACCCAGTACTTC.

In its sample, this clonotype was seen once. V gene TRBV7-3 combines with J gene TRBJ2-1; D gene uncertain. Per the germline V gene, CDR1 is SGHTA and CDR2 is FQGTGA. This CDR3 is built from 13 residues. The V gene lost 4 bases and the J gene lost 8 bases, with 12 bases spanning the gap. The CDR3, as DNA: TGTGCCAGCAGCTCCCCGAGCGCTGATGAGCAGTTCTTC. Residues: CASSSPSADEQFF.

The rearrangement uses TRBV7-4 and TRBJ1-1, with a possible D match to TRBD1 (5 bases). CDR3 length: 14 residues. Trimming removed 5 bases at V and 11 bases at J, with 21 bases between. CDR1 is SGHVT and CDR2 is SQSDAQ in the germline V gene. The CDR3 region has the DNA TGTGCCAGCAGCGCCCCCTTGGAGGGGATCGCCGCTTTCTTT. It yields the protein CASSAPLEGIAAFF.